The clone carrying this T cell receptor beta chain was observed once. The data were obtained in a study of CD8 T cells in Susac syndrome. Germline values: CDR1 LNHNV, CDR2 YYDKDF (reference sequence). Trimming shortened V by 0 bases and J by 6 bases, and 20 bases separated the two germline ends. There are 17 residues in the CDR3. The sequenced target, TCR beta, came from blood CD8+ and CD4+ T cells. Isolation of CD8+ and CD4+ T cells was performed negatively, whereas enrichment of TEMRA cells was done by FACS. Reverse transcription of 0.5 to 1 ug RNA used random hexamers. Amplification of TCR beta CDR3 spanned 54 Vbeta and 13 Jbeta via immunoSEQ multiplex PCR. In TCRdb, the immunoSEQ multiplex PCR reads were re-called with MiXCR into one record per CDR3 protein. Of around 270,000 distinct CDR3 sequences listed, 75% to 85% were seen once; the top ten hold approximately 0.2%.

This chain connects TRBV15 to TRBJ1-2, with D perhaps TRBD1 (6 bases). The TCR sequence derives from a human donor with multiple sclerosis. The specimen sequenced was CD8+ T cells from PBMCs. CDR3 DNA: TGTGCCACCAGCAGAGACCGGGACACCTCTGAAGGAGATGGCTACACCTTC. This sequence encodes CATSRDRDTSEGDGYTF.